This T cell receptor (beta chain) was recorded in a study of blood T cell repertoires in COVID-19. Overall study context: Both acute and convalescent COVID-19 samples were obtained from the United States, Italy and Spain. Sample material is recorded as cDNA or gDNA derived from T cells, B-cell-depleted T cells, or PBMCs.

The CDR3 contains 16 residues. After removal of 4 bases from V and 1 base from J, the junction contained 6 bases not matched to a gene. Germline CDR1 LGHDT, CDR2 YNNKEL (reference sequence). This clone appeared once. Authors' processing steps: Using reference gene primer amplification, nucleated cell counts were estimated. Assay used: immunoSEQ multiplex PCR; TCRdb lists only in-frame clones, some missing. V and J calls and clone size are those listed in that table; D and trimming were worked out from the DNA. This table holds about 130,000 clones, around three quarters found once. Material: peripheral blood. The genes are TRBV3-1 (or the pseudogene TRBV3-2) and TRBJ1-4; the match to TRBD1 covers 7 bases. The receptor was isolated from a human donor in a cohort sampled during active COVID-19. CDR3 sequence reads: CASSRRAGGTNEKLFF. The CDR3, as DNA: TGTGCCAGCAGCCGAAGAGCAGGGGGAACTAATGAAAAACTGTTTTTT.